This TCR beta chain is drawn from a study of vaccination and CD4 T cells after COVID-19. At the Johns Hopkins FTIC core, DNA taken from cultured CD4+ T cells was sequenced by way of the Oncomine TCR Beta short-read assay. TCRdb redid the calling of the PCR reads with MiXCR, one entry per CDR3 protein. The sample lists about 10,000 distinct CDR3 sequences; approximately 73% were seen once. As for treatment: roughly 10-day PBMC culture with coronavirus spike peptide pools or control peptides (ViraFEST assay). On this clonotype itself: Its matching antigen is unknown.

The receptor comes from a human donor who had recovered from COVID-19. The sequencing sample was made of CD4+ T cells from blood, cultured in vitro.

Here the CDR3 DNA reads TGTGCCAGCAGCTGGGGACGGCCCAACACTGAAGCTTTCTTT. Translating gives CASSWGRPNTEAFF. The V and J genes are TRBV7-2 and TRBJ1-1, with D possibly TRBD1 on 5 matching bases. Trimming cost V 4 bases and J 2 bases, with 11 bases left between them. CDR1 and CDR2 (germline): SGHTA, FQGNSA. This CDR3 spans 14 amino acids.